This T cell receptor (beta chain) was sequenced during a study of control samples from healthy donors and cancer patients. The V gene's germline CDR1 is SEHNR and CDR2 FQNEAQ (reference sequence). There are 12 residues in the CDR3. Libraries were prepared by immunoSEQ multiplex PCR; TCRdb keeps only in-frame clonotypes and omits some of them. Of around 76,000 clones in the sample, under 90% were seen once. This sequence joins TRBV7-9 and TRBJ2-2; TRBD1 or TRBD2 may be the D gene (5 bases each). The sequencing sample was made of PBMCs. This TCR came from a woman in her 50s with colorectal cancer. CDR3: CAGGLNTGELFF. In DNA form, the CDR3 reads TGTGCTGGGGGTTTGAACACCGGGGAGCTGTTTTTT. The whole variable domain, filled in from reference TRBV7-9 and TRBJ2-2, reads DTGVSQNPRHKITKRGQNVTFRCDPISEHNRLYWYRQTLGQGPEFLTYFQNEAQLEKSRLLSDRFSAERPKGSFSTLEIQRTEQGDSAMYLCAGGLNTGELFFGEGSRLTVL.